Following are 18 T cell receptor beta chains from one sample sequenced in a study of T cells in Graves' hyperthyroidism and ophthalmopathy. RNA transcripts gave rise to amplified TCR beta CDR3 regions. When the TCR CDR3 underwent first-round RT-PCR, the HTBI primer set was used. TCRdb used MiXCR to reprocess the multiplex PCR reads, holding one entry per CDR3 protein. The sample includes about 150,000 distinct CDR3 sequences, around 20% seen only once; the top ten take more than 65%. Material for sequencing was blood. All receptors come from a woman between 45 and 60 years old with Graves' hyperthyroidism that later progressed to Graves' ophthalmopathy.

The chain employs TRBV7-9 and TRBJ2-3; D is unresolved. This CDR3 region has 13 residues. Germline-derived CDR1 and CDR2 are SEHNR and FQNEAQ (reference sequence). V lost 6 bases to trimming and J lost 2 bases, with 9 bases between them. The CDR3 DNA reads TGTGCCAGCAGACTCACAGTCACAGATACGCAGTATTTT. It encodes CASRLTVTDTQYF.

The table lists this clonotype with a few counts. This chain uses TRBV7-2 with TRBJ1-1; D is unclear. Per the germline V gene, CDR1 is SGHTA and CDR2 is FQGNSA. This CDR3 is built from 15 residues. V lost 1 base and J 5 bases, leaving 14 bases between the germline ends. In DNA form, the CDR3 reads TGTGCCAGCAGCTTAGTTTTTGGTAGTGGTACTGAAGCTTTCTTT. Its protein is CASSLVFGSGTEAFF. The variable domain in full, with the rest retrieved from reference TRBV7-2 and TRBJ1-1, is GAGVSQSPSNKVTEKGKDVELRCDPISGHTALYWYRQSLGQGLEFLIYFQGNSAPDKSGLPSDRFSAERTGGSVSTLTIQRTQQEDSAVYLCASSLVFGSGTEAFFGQGTRLTVV.

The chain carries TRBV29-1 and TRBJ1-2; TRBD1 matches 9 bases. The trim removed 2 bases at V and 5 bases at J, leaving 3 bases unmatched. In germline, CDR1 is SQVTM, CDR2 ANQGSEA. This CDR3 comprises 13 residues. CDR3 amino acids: CSVETGGAYGYTF. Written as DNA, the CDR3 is TGCAGCGTTGAAACAGGGGGCGCTTATGGCTACACCTTC.

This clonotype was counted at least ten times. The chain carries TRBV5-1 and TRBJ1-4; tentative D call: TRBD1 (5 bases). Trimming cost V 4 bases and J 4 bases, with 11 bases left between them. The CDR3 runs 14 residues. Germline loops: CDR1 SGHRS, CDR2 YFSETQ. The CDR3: CASSLGTFNEKLFF. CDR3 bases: TGCGCCAGCAGCCTCGGGACGTTTAATGAAAAACTGTTTTTT.

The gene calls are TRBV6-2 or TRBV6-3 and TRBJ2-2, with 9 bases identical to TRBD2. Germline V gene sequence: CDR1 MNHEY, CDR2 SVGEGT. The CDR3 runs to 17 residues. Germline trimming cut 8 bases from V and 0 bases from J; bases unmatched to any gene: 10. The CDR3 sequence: CASGRSGGGTNTGELFF. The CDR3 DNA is TGTGCCAGCGGGCGTAGCGGGGGCGGCACGAACACCGGGGAGCTGTTTTTT.

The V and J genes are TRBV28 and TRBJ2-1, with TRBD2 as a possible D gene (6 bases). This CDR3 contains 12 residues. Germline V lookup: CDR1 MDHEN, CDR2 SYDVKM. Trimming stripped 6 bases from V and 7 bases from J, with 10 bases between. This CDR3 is CASSQGLNEQFF. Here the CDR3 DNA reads TGTGCCAGCAGCCAAGGACTAAATGAGCAGTTCTTC.

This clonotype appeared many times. This CDR3 reads CSVTGEVDTQYF. The CDR3 nucleotides are TGCAGTGTCACGGGAGAGGTCGATACGCAGTATTTT. This chain joins TRBV20-1 and TRBJ2-3; perhaps TRBD2 as D (6 bases). From germline, CDR1 is DFQATT and CDR2 SNEGSKA (reference sequence). This CDR3 comprises 12 residues. V dropped 7 bases and J dropped 6 bases, with 14 bases sitting between them.

CDR3 bases: TGTGCCAGCAGATCCGTCCAATTTCGCCGGGAGACCCAGTACTTC. It yields the protein CASRSVQFRRETQYF. V and J are TRBV28 and TRBJ2-5; D not certain. Trimming took 6 bases from V and 5 from J, leaving 19 bases between them. Germline V gene data show CDR1 as MDHEN and CDR2 as SYDVKM. The CDR3 is made up of 15 amino acids.

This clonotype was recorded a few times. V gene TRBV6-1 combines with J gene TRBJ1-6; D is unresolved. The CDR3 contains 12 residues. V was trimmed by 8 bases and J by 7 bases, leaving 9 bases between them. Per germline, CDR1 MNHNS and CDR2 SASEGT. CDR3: CASQTKNSPLHF. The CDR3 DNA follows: TGTGCCAGCCAGACGAAAAATTCACCCCTCCACTTT.

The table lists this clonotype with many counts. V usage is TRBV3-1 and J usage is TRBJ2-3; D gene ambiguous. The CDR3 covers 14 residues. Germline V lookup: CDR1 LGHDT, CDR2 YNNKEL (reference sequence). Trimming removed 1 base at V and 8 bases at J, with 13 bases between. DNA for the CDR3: TGTGCCAGCAGCCAAGGAATATCCATAGGTACGCAGTATTTT. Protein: CASSQGISIGTQYF.

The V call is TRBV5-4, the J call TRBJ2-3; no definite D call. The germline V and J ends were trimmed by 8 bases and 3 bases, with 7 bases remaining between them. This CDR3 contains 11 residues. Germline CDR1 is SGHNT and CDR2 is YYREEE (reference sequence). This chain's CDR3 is CASHVTDTQYF. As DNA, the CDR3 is TGTGCCAGTCATGTAACAGATACGCAGTATTTT.

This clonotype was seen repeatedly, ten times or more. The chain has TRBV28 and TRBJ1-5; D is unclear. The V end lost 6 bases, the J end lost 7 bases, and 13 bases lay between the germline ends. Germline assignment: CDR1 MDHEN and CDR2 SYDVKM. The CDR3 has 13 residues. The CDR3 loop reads CASRPDGQQPQHF. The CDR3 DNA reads TGTGCCAGCAGACCTGACGGGCAACAGCCCCAGCATTTT.

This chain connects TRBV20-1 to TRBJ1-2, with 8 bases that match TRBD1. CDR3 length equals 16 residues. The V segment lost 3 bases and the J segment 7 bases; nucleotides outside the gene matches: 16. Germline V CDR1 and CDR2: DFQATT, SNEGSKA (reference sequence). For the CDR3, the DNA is TGCAGTGCTAGGAGTCCCCGGACAGGGCAGCGTGGTGGCTACACCTTC. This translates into CSARSPRTGQRGGYTF.

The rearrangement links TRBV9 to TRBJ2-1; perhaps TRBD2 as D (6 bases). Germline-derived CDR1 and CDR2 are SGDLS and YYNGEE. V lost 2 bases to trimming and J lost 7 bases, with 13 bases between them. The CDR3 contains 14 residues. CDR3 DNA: TGTGCCAGCAGCGTGCGGGACGTACAGAATGAGCAGTTCTTC. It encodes CASSVRDVQNEQFF.

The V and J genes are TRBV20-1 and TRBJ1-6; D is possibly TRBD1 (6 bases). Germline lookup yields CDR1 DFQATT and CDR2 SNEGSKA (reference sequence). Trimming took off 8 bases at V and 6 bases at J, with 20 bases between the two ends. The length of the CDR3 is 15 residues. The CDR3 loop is CSTKGRQDFNSPLHF. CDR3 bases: TGCAGTACGAAGGGGAGACAGGACTTTAATTCACCCCTCCACTTT.

This chain's CDR3 is CASKDGLSYEQYF. CDR3 coding DNA: TGTGCCAGTAAGGACGGACTCTCCTACGAGCAGTACTTC. This rearrangement joins TRBV2 to TRBJ2-7; maybe TRBD2 (5 bases). Trimming removed 9 bases from V and 0 bases from J, with 12 bases in between. The germline CDR1 and CDR2 sequences are SNHLY and FYNNEI. The length of the CDR3 is 13 residues.

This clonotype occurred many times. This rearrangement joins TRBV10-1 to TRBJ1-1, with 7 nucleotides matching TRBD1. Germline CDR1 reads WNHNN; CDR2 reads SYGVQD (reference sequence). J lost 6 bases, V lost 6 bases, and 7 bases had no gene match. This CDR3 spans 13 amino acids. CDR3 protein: CASSFGQAPEAFF. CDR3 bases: TGCGCCAGCAGCTTCGGACAGGCTCCTGAAGCTTTCTTT.

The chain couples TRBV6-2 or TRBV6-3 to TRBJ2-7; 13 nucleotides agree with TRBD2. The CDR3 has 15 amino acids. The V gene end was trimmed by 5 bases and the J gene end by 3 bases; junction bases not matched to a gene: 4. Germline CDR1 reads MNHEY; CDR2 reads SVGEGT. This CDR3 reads CASSIGTSGIYEQYF. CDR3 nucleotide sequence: TGTGCCAGCAGTATAGGGACTAGCGGGATCTACGAGCAGTACTTC.